This paragraph covers one TCR beta chain sequence. The target of this receptor is not known. No qualities accompany the bases; no much larger clone lies one base away. The record originates from a study of CD8+ T cells in alopecia areata (dated by TCRdb to the late 2010s). With regard to the full study: The study used high-throughput TCRbeta sequencing to examine T cell clonal expansion in alopecia areata, in both the C3H/HeJ mouse model and human patients. In humans, TCRbeta sequencing was performed on scalp tissue and on sorted CD4+ and CD8+ peripheral blood T cells from healthy controls and from patients with patchy or totalis/universalis alopecia areata. Scalp clonality was compared among normal scalp (n=4), patchy alopecia areata scalp (n=8), and alopecia totalis/universalis scalp (n=8). RNA came from the PAXgene miRNA kit for fixed scalp, the miRNeasy kit for PBMCs, and the RNeasy kit for mouse skin. Amplification of TCRbeta CDR3 regions was done by immunoSEQ multiplex PCR using 35 Vbeta forward primers and 13 Jbeta reverse primers.

Library creation used the immunoSEQ multiplex PCR assay. RNA was extracted from all samples and reverse transcribed into cDNA, which served as template for TCR sequencing. First-strand cDNA was synthesized using SuperScript III with a 2:1 mix of oligo-dT and random hexamers. A synthetic immune receptor repertoire was used to measure amplification bias, and any remaining bias was corrected computationally. Concerning the study's data processing: Raw reads were preprocessed to remove errors, and CDR3 was defined according to IMGT conventions as the region from the conserved cysteine to phenylalanine. Clonality was computed by normalizing Shannon entropy by log2 of the number of productive unique TCRs and subtracting the result from 1. Scalp TCRbeta sequences were cross-referenced with sorted blood CD4 and CD8 repertoires so that the CD4 or CD8 identity of scalp clones could be inferred. TCRdb stores this immuneACCESS table with in-frame sequences only. Part of the clones is absent; in the studies checked, under half of the shortfall reflects unresolved V genes, and no reason is known for the rest. V and J calls and clone size are copied from that table; D and trimming were computed from the DNA. The sample table contains fewer than 90,000 clones; only one count was recorded for 45% to 60% of them. Together, the top ten hold around 6% of the sample.

Lesional scalp punch biopsies and peripheral blood were obtained from alopecia areata patients. PBMCs were separated by density centrifugation and stained for CD3, CD4 and CD8, after which CD4+ and CD8+ T cells were sorted on a FACSAria. Alopecia areata patients who were not treated were recruited through a multicenter biomarker study. In 4 to 6 patients from the biomarker study, blood CD8+ T cells were sorted further into NKG2D-low and NKG2D-high fractions. Study-wide conclusions, independent of this receptor: Shared TCR sequences between patients were less evident than in mice, which may be partly attributable to HLA diversity in the patient population. Scalp TCR repertoire analysis is complicated because resident alphabeta T cells in normal human skin are also sequenced, whereas mouse skin is dominated by gammadelta T cells. Compared with normal scalp, lesional scalp, particularly in alopecia totalis/universalis, had higher clonality and more expanded CD8+ clones, which suggests antigenic drive.

Trimming leaves V shorter by 6 bases and J shorter by 4 bases, with the junction holding 5 bases beyond the gene matches. From the germline V gene, CDR1 is MNHEY and CDR2 is SVGAGI. The CDR3 starts with the cysteine, ends with the phenylalanine, and has 13 residues. Only the CDR3 region is kept as DNA, spanning 39 bases read in frame from base 1. The material sequenced was NKG2D-high CD8+ T cells sorted from blood. The cell subset or site tag for this specimen amounts to: sorted CD8+ NKG2D-high blood T cells. The TCR comes from a human donor with alopecia areata. The V and J segments used are TRBV6-5 and TRBJ2-5, with TRBD1 identical over 7 junction bases. The CDR3 is CASSRQGGETQYF. The DNA sequence follows: TGTGCCAGCAGCCGACAGGGTGGAGAGACCCAGTACTTC.